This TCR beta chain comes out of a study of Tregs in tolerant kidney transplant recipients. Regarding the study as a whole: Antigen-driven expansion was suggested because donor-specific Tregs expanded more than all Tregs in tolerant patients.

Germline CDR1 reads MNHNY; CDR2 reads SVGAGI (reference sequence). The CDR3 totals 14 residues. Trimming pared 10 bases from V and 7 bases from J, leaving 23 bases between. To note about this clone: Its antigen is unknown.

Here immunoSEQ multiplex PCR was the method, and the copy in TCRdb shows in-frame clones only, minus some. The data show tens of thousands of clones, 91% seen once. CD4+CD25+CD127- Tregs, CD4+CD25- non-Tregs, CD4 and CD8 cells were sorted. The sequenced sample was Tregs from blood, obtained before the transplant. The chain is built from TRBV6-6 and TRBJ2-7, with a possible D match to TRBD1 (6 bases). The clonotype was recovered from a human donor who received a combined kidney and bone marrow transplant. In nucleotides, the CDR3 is TGTGCCACCCTCCAAGGGACAAGGCATGGTGAGCAGTACTTC. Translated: CATLQGTRHGEQYF.